This entry lists 24 T cell receptor beta chains sequenced from one sample in a study of shared clonotypes between healthy human individuals (dated by TCRdb to 2019 to 2021). The library was prepared using the immunoSEQ multiplex PCR assay. The table comes from immuneACCESS by way of TCRdb, which keeps in-frame sequences with V and J called. Part of the clones is missing from these tables; in studies checked, under half for an unresolved V gene and the rest for unknown reasons. This sample has hundreds of thousands of clones in its table, and around 78% of those were observed once. Roughly 1.9% of the sample is taken by the ten largest. What was sequenced was memory CD4+ T cells sorted from blood. The sample's cell subset or site label, in plain terms: CD45RA-negative fraction. Source of these receptors: a woman aged 25 to 45 in good health.

V is TRBV28 and J is TRBJ2-7; D may be TRBD1 or TRBD2 (5 bases each). The CDR3 has 16 residues. Germline loops: CDR1 MDHEN, CDR2 SYDVKM. V was trimmed by 7 bases and J by 4 bases, leaving 23 bases between them. The CDR3 loop is CASTLTGPSQRYEQYF. In nucleotides, the CDR3 is TGTGCCAGCACCCTTACGGGACCATCCCAGCGATACGAGCAGTACTTC.

The CDR3 spells CSGRGIAGDYNEQFF. The CDR3 DNA is TGCAGCGGGCGAGGTATAGCGGGAGACTACAATGAGCAGTTCTTC. This chain links TRBV29-1 with TRBJ2-1; 9 nucleotides line up with TRBD2. Trimming took 7 bases from V and 3 from J; bases not matched to a gene: 10. The CDR3 loop spans 15 amino acids. Germline V gene lookup returns CDR1 SQVTM and CDR2 ANQGSEA.

The chain combines TRBV5-1 with TRBJ2-7; D unclear. This CDR3 spans 13 amino acids. With 0 bases removed from V and 5 bases from J, the gap between germline ends came to 9 bases. Looked up from germline, CDR1 is SGHRS and CDR2 is YFSETQ. CDR3 in amino acids: CASSLGLLDEQYF. CDR3 bases: TGCGCCAGCAGCTTGGGGTTACTTGACGAGCAGTACTTC.

The genes are TRBV10-1 and TRBJ2-5; unclear D gene. V was pared by 0 bases and J by 1 base, with 9 bases between. The CDR3 is 15 residues long. The germline V gene has CDR1 WNHNN and CDR2 SYGVQD (reference sequence). The CDR3: CASSESKAGQETQYF. In DNA, the CDR3 is TGCGCCAGCAGTGAGTCGAAGGCAGGCCAAGAGACCCAGTACTTC.

The J gene is TRBJ2-1, the V gene TRBV29-1, with D perhaps being TRBD1 or TRBD2 (6 bases each). This CDR3 is 13 amino acids long. Trimming stripped 7 bases from V and 4 bases from J, with 14 bases between. In germline, CDR1 is SQVTM, CDR2 ANQGSEA. CDR3 in amino acids: CSGHGGLYNEQFF. DNA of the CDR3: TGCAGCGGCCACGGGGGCCTATACAATGAGCAGTTCTTC.

This clone was found a few times. The rearrangement joins TRBV5-1 to TRBJ2-3; D is possibly TRBD1 or TRBD2 (5 bases each). Looked up from germline, CDR1 is SGHRS and CDR2 is YFSETQ. The CDR3 length is 14 residues. V dropped 0 bases and J dropped 5 bases, with 10 bases sitting between them. The CDR3 DNA sequence: TGCGCCAGCAGCTTGGACGGGGCAGGAGATACGCAGTATTTT. As protein: CASSLDGAGDTQYF.

This clone was counted between two and nine times. The chain couples TRBV10-3 to TRBJ2-7; possible D gene TRBD2, 5 bases. V lost 6 bases and J 1 base, leaving 16 bases between the germline ends. CDR1 is ENHRY and CDR2 is SYGVKD in the germline V gene. The CDR3 runs to 15 residues. CDR3 region: CAIRDGSGVSYEQYF. The CDR3 bases are TGTGCCATCAGAGACGGGTCCGGGGTATCCTACGAGCAGTACTTC.

This clone was seen once. The V call is TRBV4-1, the J call TRBJ2-5; TRBD1 might be the D (6 bases). Germline-derived CDR1 and CDR2 are MGHRA and YSYEKL. V shed 1 base and J shed 8 bases, with 14 bases lying between them. CDR3 length: 14 residues. Here the CDR3 DNA reads TGCGCCAGCAGCCAAGGGTCAGGGGTGGTAACCCAGTACTTC. Translating gives CASSQGSGVVTQYF.

The rearrangement links TRBV13 to TRBJ2-5, with TRBD2 identical over 12 bases. This CDR3 is 16 amino acids long. J lost 4 bases, V lost 0 bases, and 3 bases had no gene match. Germline V gives CDR1 PRHDT, CDR2 FYEKMQ (reference sequence). CDR3 DNA: TGTGCCAGCAGCTTAGGACTAGCGGGAGGTACAGAGACCCAGTACTTC. This translates into CASSLGLAGGTETQYF.

The J gene is TRBJ2-7, the V gene TRBV20-1; D is undetermined. Trimming cost V 2 bases and J 7 bases, with 9 bases left between them. This CDR3 is 11 amino acids long. CDR1 is DFQATT, CDR2 SNEGSKA, per germline (reference sequence). This CDR3 reads CSARLETEQYF. In nucleotides, the CDR3 is TGCAGTGCTAGACTGGAAACGGAGCAGTACTTC.

This clone was detected a few times. The V call is TRBV4-2, the J call TRBJ2-1, with 11 bases fitting TRBD2. The length of the CDR3 is 16 residues. Germline lookup yields CDR1 LGHNA and CDR2 YNFKEQ. V dropped 1 base and J dropped 5; count of bases not matched to a gene: 4. The CDR3 region has the DNA TGTGCCAGCAGCCAAGGACTAGCGGGATTACACAATGAGCAGTTCTTC. It encodes CASSQGLAGLHNEQFF.

The genes are TRBV19 and TRBJ2-1; D tentatively reads TRBD1 or TRBD2 (5 bases each). Trimming cost V 3 bases and J 10 bases, with 25 bases left between them. Germline values: CDR1 LNHDA, CDR2 SQIVND (reference sequence). The CDR3 spans 17 residues. The CDR3 region is CASSIRVFVGVLNEQFF. CDR3 DNA sequence: TGTGCCAGTAGTATTCGGGTCTTCGTGGGGGTCCTCAACGAGCAGTTCTTC. The variable domain in full, completed from reference TRBV19 and TRBJ2-1, reads DGGITQSPKYLFRKEGQNVTLSCEQNLNHDAMYWYRQDPGQGLRLIYYSQIVNDFQKGDIAEGYSVSREKKESFPLTVTSAQKNPTAFYLCASSIRVFVGVLNEQFFGPGTRLTVL.

Only a few counts were recorded for this clone. The chain employs TRBV15 and TRBJ2-7; 8 bases line up with TRBD1. The CDR3 consists of 15 residues. Trimming took 5 bases from V and 0 from J; bases not matched to a gene: 6. CDR1 and CDR2 from the germline V gene are LNHNV and YYDKDF (reference sequence). The CDR3 region is CATSAFRGLSYEQYF. CDR3 bases: TGTGCCACCAGCGCCTTCAGGGGGCTCTCCTACGAGCAGTACTTC. Full variable domain (rest looked up from reference TRBV15 and TRBJ2-7): DAMVIQNPRYQVTQFGKPVTLSCSQTLNHNVMYWYQQKSSQAPKLLFHYYDKDFNNEADTPDNFQSRRPNTSFCFLDIRSPGLGDTAMYLCATSAFRGLSYEQYFGPGTRLTVT.

This clone has a handful of counts. This chain connects TRBV7-2 to TRBJ2-1; D is undetermined. The CDR3 covers 16 residues. The germline V and J ends were trimmed by 2 bases and 0 bases, with 11 bases remaining between them. CDR1 is SGHTA and CDR2 is FQGNSA in the germline V gene. The CDR3 is CASSLTTLSSYNEQFF. In DNA, the CDR3 is TGTGCCAGCAGCTTAACGACCCTCAGCTCCTACAATGAGCAGTTCTTC.

The chain uses TRBV30 and TRBJ1-1; D unresolved. The V end was cut by 0 bases, the J end by 11 bases, with 13 bases between. The CDR3 length is 12 residues. Looked up from germline, CDR1 is GTSNPN and CDR2 is SVGIG (reference sequence). The CDR3 nucleotides are TGTGCCTGGAGTGTATCCCCCCCTAGGGCTTTCTTT. Protein: CAWSVSPPRAFF.

The sample holds a few counts of this clone. In DNA, the CDR3 is TGTGCCAGCAGCCCTAATCCGGGTGAAAAACTGTTTTTT. Its translation is CASSPNPGEKLFF. The rearrangement links TRBV7-7 to TRBJ1-4; no definite D call. V shed 5 bases and J shed 7 bases, with 11 bases lying between them. Per the germline V gene, CDR1 is SSHAT and CDR2 is FNYEAQ (reference sequence). The CDR3 extends over 13 amino acids. Based on the CDR3 plus reference TRBV7-7 and TRBJ1-4, the full variable domain is GAGVSQSPRYKVTKRGQDVTLRCDPISSHATLYWYQQALGQGPEFLTYFNYEAQPDKSGLPSDRFSAERPEGSISTLTIQRTEQRDSAMYRCASSPNPGEKLFFGSGTQLSVL.

The rearrangement joins TRBV2 to TRBJ1-1; TRBD1 might be the D (6 bases). CDR3 length: 15 residues. Looked up from germline, CDR1 is SNHLY and CDR2 is FYNNEI. The V and J ends lost 7 bases and 5 bases respectively, with 20 bases between them. CDR3 protein: CASTRRRGRGTEAFF. The CDR3 coding sequence is TGTGCCAGCACCCGGAGACGAGGGAGGGGGACTGAAGCTTTCTTT.

The chain is built from TRBV10-2 and TRBJ2-3, with TRBD2 as a possible D gene (5 bases). V lost 2 bases and J lost 10, with 10 bases in between. The CDR3 consists of 12 residues. Germline V gene data show CDR1 as WSHSY and CDR2 as SAAADI. The CDR3 DNA sequence: TGCGCCAGCAGTGAGATGACGGAGGCGCAGTATTTT. Its protein product is CASSEMTEAQYF.

This clone showed up just a few times. The chain joins TRBV2 to TRBJ1-5, with D hard to call. Per the germline V gene, CDR1 is SNHLY and CDR2 is FYNNEI. Deletions cut 6 bases from V and 0 bases from J, with 9 bases between. The CDR3 totals 14 residues. CDR3: CASSRTDSNQPQHF. CDR3 bases: TGTGCCAGCAGCAGGACGGATAGCAATCAGCCCCAGCATTTT.

The V call is TRBV2, the J call TRBJ2-7, with TRBD1 matching 9 bases. CDR3 length: 14 residues. The V and J ends lost 5 bases and 5 bases, in that order; junction bases with no gene match: 7. Germline CDR1 reads SNHLY; CDR2 reads FYNNEI. CDR3 region: CASSRDRGIHEQYF. DNA for the CDR3: TGTGCCAGCAGTAGAGACAGGGGGATCCACGAGCAGTACTTC.

This rearrangement joins TRBV5-1 to TRBJ2-5, with D unresolved. The CDR3 loop spans 15 amino acids. V lost 2 bases, J lost 4 bases, and 15 bases lay in between. Germline V CDR1 and CDR2: SGHRS, YFSETQ. The CDR3 sequence: CASSFRSGFVETQYF. CDR3 coding DNA: TGCGCCAGCAGCTTCCGATCCGGGTTCGTAGAGACCCAGTACTTC.

The genes are TRBV6-4 and TRBJ2-1; 8 bases fit TRBD2. Germline CDR1 MRHNA, CDR2 SNTAGT. The CDR3 is 17 amino acids. V lost 4 bases, J lost 0 bases, and 8 bases stayed unmatched. CDR3 DNA: TGTGCCAGCAGTGCCGCCATAGCGGGGCGCTCCTACAATGAGCAGTTCTTC. Translated, it gives CASSAAIAGRSYNEQFF.

The chain joins TRBV27 to TRBJ2-1, with D perhaps TRBD2 (5 bases). Germline CDR1 reads MNHEY; CDR2 reads SMNVEV (reference sequence). With 5 bases removed from V and 1 base from J, the gap between germline ends came to 12 bases. The CDR3 length is 15 residues. The CDR3 is CASSPRLTSYNEQFF. DNA of the CDR3: TGTGCCAGCAGTCCCCGACTAACGTCCTACAATGAGCAGTTCTTC.

The chain's CDR3 is CASSNRQGGFDEQFF. The CDR3 DNA follows: TGTGCCAGCAGTAACCGACAGGGGGGGTTCGATGAGCAGTTCTTC. The genes are TRBV6-6 and TRBJ2-1, with 9 bases matching TRBD1. This CDR3 is built from 15 residues. After removal of 5 bases from V and 8 bases from J, the junction contained 10 bases not matched to a gene. In germline, CDR1 is MNHNY, CDR2 SVGAGI (reference sequence).